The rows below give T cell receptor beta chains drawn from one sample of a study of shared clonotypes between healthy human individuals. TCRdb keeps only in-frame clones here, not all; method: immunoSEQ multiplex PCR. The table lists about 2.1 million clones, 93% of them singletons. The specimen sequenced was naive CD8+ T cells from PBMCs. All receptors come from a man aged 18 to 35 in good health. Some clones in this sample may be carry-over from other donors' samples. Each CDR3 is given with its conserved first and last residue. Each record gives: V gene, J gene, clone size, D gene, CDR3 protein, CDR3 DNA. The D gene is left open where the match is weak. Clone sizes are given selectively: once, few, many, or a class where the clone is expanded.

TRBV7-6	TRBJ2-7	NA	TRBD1	CASSPRQGGNSYEQYF	TGTGCCAGCAGCCCAAGACAGGGTGGGAACTCCTACGAGCAGTACTTC
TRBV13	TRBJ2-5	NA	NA	CASSLMGAGAQETQYF	TGTGCCAGCAGCTTAATGGGGGCGGGGGCCCAAGAGACCCAGTACTTC
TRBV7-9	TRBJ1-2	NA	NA	CASSLGTPAAYGYTF	TGTGCCAGCAGCCTCGGGACTCCAGCTGCCTATGGCTACACCTTC
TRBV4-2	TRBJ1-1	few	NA	CASSPDLVETEAFF	TGTGCCAGCAGCCCAGACTTGGTCGAGACTGAAGCTTTCTTT
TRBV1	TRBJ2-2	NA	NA	CTSSPRDSPGELFF	TGCACCAGCAGCCCGCGGGACAGCCCCGGGGAGCTGTTTTTT
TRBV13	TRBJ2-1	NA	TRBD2	CASSLWTSGRQNEQFF	TGTGCCAGCAGCTTATGGACTAGCGGGAGGCAGAATGAGCAGTTCTTC
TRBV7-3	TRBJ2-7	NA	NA	CASSLGGGPYEQYF	TGTGCCAGCAGCTTAGGAGGGGGCCCCTACGAGCAGTACTTC
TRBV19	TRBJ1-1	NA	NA	CASSILNTEAFF	TGTGCCAGTAGTATCCTCAACACTGAAGCTTTCTTT
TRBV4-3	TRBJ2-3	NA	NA	CASSQDSGTDTQYF	TGCGCCAGCAGCCAAGATAGCGGCACAGATACGCAGTATTTT
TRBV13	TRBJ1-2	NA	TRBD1	CASSLGGRGLLDGYTF	TGTGCCAGCAGCTTAGGAGGCAGGGGGCTGCTCGATGGCTACACCTTC
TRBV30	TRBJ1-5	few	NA	CACSSGPRQPQHF	TGTGCCTGCTCCTCCGGGCCCCGTCAGCCCCAGCATTTT
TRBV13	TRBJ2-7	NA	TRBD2	CASSLMTSGSSYEQYF	TGTGCCAGCAGCCTCATGACTAGCGGGTCTTCCTACGAGCAGTACTTC
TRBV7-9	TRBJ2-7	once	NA	CASNLGWGSEVYEQYF	TGTGCCAGCAACCTTGGGTGGGGGAGCGAGGTTTACGAGCAGTACTTC
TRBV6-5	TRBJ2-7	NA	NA	CASSYTPDRQAYEQYF	TGTGCCAGCAGTTACACACCGGATCGACAAGCCTACGAGCAGTACTTC
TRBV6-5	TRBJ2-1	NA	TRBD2	CASTPGGERVNEQFF	TGTGCCAGCACGCCCGGGGGGGAGCGTGTCAATGAGCAGTTCTTC
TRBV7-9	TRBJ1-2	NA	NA	CASSAPGVSYGYTF	TGTGCCAGCAGCGCCCCTGGGGTCAGCTATGGCTACACCTTC
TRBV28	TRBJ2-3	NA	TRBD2	CASRPTSGRADTQYF	TGTGCCAGCAGGCCGACTAGCGGGAGGGCAGATACGCAGTATTTT
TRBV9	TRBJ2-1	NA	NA	CASSVGSISSYNEQFF	TGTGCCAGCAGCGTAGGATCTATCAGCTCCTACAATGAGCAGTTCTTC
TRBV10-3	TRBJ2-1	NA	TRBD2	CAISEGLAGYNEQFF	TGTGCCATCAGTGAAGGACTAGCGGGATACAATGAGCAGTTCTTC
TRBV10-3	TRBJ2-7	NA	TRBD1	CAISPTTGGLSEQYF	TGTGCCATCAGTCCGACGACAGGGGGCCTGAGCGAGCAGTACTTC
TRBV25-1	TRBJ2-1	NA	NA	CASSEGGAYGNEQFF	TGTGCCAGCAGTGAAGGGGGAGCCTACGGCAATGAGCAGTTCTTC
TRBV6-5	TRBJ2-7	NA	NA	CASSYGPSFYEQYF	TGTGCCAGCAGTTACGGGCCTTCCTTCTACGAGCAGTACTTC
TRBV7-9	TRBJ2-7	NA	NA	CASSLVGSSYEQYF	TGTGCCAGCAGCTTAGTCGGTAGCTCCTACGAGCAGTACTTC
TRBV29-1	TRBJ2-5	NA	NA	CSVAQETQYF	TGCAGCGTTGCCCAAGAGACCCAGTACTTC
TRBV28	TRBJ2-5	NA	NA	CASSLFSGSAVDETQYF	TGTGCCAGCAGTTTATTCTCCGGGAGTGCCGTGGACGAGACCCAGTACTTC
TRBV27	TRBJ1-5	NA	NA	CASSPRPILQGLGQPQHF	TGTGCCAGCAGTCCAAGGCCCATTTTACAGGGTCTAGGCCAGCCCCAGCATTTT
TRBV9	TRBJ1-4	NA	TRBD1	CASSVEGTGGGKLFF	TGTGCCAGCAGCGTAGAGGGGACAGGGGGCGGAAAACTGTTTTTT
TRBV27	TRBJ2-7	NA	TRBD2	CASSQIAGYSYEQYF	TGTGCCAGCAGTCAAATAGCGGGGTACTCCTACGAGCAGTACTTC
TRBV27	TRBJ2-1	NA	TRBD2	CASSFLLAGTYNEQFF	TGTGCCAGCAGTTTCCTGCTAGCGGGGACCTACAATGAGCAGTTCTTC
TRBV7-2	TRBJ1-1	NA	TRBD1	CASSSGTGNTEAFF	TGTGCCAGCAGCTCTGGGACAGGCAACACTGAAGCTTTCTTT
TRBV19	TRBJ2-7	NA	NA	CASSIGPDGFYEQYF	TGTGCCAGTAGTATAGGGCCGGACGGCTTCTACGAGCAGTACTTC
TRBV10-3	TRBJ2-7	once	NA	CAISESGSEYSYEQYF	TGTGCCATCAGTGAGTCAGGGTCAGAGTACTCCTACGAGCAGTACTTC
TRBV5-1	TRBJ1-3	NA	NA	CASSLDLGGGPDTIYF	TGCGCCAGCAGCTTGGACCTGGGTGGGGGCCCGGACACCATATATTTT
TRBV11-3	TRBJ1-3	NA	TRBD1	CASSQGQSSGNTIYF	TGTGCCAGCAGCCAGGGACAGTCCTCTGGAAACACCATATATTTT
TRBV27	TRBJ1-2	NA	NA	CASSLRMGIGFVNYGYTF	TGTGCCAGCAGTCTCCGGATGGGGATCGGGTTTGTGAACTATGGCTACACCTTC